This entry is about one TCR beta chain. The target antigen is unknown. Sampled while nominally healthy, donors likely had unrecorded immune exposures. The data were taken from a study of cytomegalovirus exposure and HLA in healthy donors. Findings and limits, study-wide: Most sequenced TCRs were rare (though some public TCRs occurred in many donors). It was likely that a cluster of highly shared sequence variants was a sequencing artifact.

Use of 60 Vbeta and 13 Jbeta primers characterized the PCR. TCRdb's copy holds only in-frame clones and misses some; the assay was immunoSEQ multiplex PCR. The table records approximately 130,000 clones, about three quarters of them present only once. This TCR was sampled from a woman aged 35 to 49 in good health and CMV-seronegative. Sequenced: PBMCs.

The DNA for the CDR3 is TGTGCCATCAGTGAAACAGCTAGCAATCAGCCCCAGCATTTT. This codes for CAISETASNQPQHF. The V call is TRBV10-3, the J call TRBJ1-5; D not resolved. The CDR3 loop spans 14 amino acids. V was pared by 3 bases and J by 0 bases, with 6 bases between. Per the germline V gene, CDR1 is ENHRY and CDR2 is SYGVKD.